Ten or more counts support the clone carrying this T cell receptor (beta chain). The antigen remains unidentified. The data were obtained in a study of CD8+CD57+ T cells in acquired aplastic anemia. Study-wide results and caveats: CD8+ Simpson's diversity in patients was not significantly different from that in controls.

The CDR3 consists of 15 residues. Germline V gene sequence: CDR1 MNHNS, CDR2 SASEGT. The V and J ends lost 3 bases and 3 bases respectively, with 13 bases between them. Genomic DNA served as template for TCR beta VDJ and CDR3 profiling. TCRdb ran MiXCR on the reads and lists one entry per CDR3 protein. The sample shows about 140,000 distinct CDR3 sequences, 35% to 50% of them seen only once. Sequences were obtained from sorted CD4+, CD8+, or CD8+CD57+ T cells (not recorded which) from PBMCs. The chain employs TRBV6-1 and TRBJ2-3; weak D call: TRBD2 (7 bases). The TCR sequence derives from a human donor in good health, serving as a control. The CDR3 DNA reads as TGTGCCAGCAGTGAGCAGGGGCGGGGGACAGATACGCAGTATTTT. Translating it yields CASSEQGRGTDTQYF.